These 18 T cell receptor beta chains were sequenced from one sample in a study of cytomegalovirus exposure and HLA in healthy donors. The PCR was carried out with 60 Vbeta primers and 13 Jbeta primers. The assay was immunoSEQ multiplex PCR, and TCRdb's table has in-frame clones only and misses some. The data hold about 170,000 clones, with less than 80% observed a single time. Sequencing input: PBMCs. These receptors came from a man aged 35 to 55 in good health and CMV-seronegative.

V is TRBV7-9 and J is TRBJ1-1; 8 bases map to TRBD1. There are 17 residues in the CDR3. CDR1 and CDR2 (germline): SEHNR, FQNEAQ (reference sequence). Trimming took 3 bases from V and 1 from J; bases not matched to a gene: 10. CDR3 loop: CASSLQGAASPNTEAFF. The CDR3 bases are TGTGCCAGCAGCTTGCAGGGGGCGGCTAGCCCGAACACTGAAGCTTTCTTT.

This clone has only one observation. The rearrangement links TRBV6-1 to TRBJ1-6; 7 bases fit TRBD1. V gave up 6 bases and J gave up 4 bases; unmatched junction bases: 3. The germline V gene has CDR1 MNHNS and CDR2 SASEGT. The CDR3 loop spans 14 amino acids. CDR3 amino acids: CASRQDRYNSPLHF. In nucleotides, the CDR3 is TGTGCCAGCAGGCAGGACAGGTATAATTCACCCCTCCACTTT.

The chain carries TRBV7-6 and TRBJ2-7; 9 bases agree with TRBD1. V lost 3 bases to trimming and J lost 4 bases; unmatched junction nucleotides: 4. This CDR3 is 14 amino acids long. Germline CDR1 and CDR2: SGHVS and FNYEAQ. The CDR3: CASSFGTGSYEQYF. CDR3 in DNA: TGTGCCAGCAGCTTCGGGACAGGGTCGTACGAGCAGTACTTC.

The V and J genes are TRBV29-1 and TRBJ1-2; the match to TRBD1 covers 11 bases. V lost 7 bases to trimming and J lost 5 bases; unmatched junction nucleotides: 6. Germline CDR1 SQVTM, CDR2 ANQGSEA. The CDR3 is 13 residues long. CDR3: CSARTGGRYGYTF. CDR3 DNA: TGCAGCGCTAGGACAGGGGGCAGGTATGGCTACACCTTC. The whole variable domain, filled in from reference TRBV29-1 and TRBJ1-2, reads SAVISQKPSRDICQRGTSLTIQCQVDSQVTMMFWYRQQPGQSLTLIATANQGSEATYESGFVIDKFPISRPNLTFSTLTVSNMSPEDSSIYLCSARTGGRYGYTFGSGTRLTVV.

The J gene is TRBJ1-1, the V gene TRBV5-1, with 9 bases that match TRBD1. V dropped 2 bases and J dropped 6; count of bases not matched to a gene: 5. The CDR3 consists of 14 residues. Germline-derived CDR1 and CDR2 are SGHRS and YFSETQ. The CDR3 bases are TGCGCCAGCAGCTTACGGACAGGGGATGCTGAAGCTTTCTTT. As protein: CASSLRTGDAEAFF. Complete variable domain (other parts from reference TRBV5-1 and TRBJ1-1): KAGVTQTPRYLIKTRGQQVTLSCSPISGHRSVSWYQQTPGQGLQFLFEYFSETQRNKGNFPGRFSGRQFSNSRSEMNVSTLELGDSALYLCASSLRTGDAEAFFGQGTRLTVV.

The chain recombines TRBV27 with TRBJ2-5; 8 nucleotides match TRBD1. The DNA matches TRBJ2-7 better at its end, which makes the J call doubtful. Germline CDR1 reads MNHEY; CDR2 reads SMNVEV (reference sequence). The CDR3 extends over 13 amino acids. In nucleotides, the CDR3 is TGTGCCAGCAGAGAGGACAGGGCAGGCGAGCAGTACTTC. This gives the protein CASREDRAGEQYF.

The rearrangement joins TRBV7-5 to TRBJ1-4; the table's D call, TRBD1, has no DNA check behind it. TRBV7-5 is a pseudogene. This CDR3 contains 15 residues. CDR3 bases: TGTGCCAGAAGCTCCGACAGGGGGCGTAGTGAAAAACCGTTTTTT. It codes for CARSSDRGRSEKPFF.

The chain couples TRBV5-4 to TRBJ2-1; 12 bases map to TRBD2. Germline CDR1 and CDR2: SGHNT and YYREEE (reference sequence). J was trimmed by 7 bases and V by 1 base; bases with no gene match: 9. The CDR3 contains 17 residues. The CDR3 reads CASSLNPWTSGKNEQFF. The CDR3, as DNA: TGTGCCAGCAGCTTGAACCCGTGGACTAGCGGGAAGAATGAGCAGTTCTTC.

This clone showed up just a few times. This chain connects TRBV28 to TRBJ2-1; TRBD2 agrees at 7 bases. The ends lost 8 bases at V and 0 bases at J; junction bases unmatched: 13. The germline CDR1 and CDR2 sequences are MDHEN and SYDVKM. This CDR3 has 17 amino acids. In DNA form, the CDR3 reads TGTGCCAGCTGCCGACTAGCTTCCCTAGGCTCCTACAATGAGCAGTTCTTC. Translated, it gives CASCRLASLGSYNEQFF.

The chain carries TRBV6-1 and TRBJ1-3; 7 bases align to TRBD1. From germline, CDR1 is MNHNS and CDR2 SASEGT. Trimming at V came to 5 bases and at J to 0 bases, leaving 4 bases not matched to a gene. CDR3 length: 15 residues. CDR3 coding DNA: TGTGCCAGCAGTCCGACAGGGAGCTCTGGAAACACCATATATTTT. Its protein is CASSPTGSSGNTIYF.

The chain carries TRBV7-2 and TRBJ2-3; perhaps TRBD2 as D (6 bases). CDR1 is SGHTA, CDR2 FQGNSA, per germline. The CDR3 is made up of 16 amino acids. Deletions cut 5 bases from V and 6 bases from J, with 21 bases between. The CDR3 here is CASSPNPGLPEDTQYF. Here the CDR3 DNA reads TGTGCCAGCAGCCCAAACCCGGGACTCCCCGAGGATACGCAGTATTTT. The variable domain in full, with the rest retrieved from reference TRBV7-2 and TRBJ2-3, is GAGVSQSPSNKVTEKGKDVELRCDPISGHTALYWYRQSLGQGLEFLIYFQGNSAPDKSGLPSDRFSAERTGGSVSTLTIQRTQQEDSAVYLCASSPNPGLPEDTQYFGPGTRLTVL.

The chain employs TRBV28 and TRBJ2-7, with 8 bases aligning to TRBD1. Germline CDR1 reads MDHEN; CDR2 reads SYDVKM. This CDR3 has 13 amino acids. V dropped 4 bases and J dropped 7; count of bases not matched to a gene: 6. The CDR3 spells CASSSDRVGEQYF. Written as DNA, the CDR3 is TGTGCCAGCAGTTCGGACAGGGTGGGGGAGCAGTACTTC.

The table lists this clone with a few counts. Here the CDR3 reads CSASRENSGINEQFF. The DNA of the CDR3 is TGCAGCGCCTCGCGTGAGAACTCTGGTATCAATGAGCAGTTCTTC. J is TRBJ2-1 and V is TRBV29-1; D gene unclear. V shed 7 bases and J shed 6 bases, with 22 bases lying between them. Germline V gene sequence: CDR1 SQVTM, CDR2 ANQGSEA. This CDR3 region has 15 residues.

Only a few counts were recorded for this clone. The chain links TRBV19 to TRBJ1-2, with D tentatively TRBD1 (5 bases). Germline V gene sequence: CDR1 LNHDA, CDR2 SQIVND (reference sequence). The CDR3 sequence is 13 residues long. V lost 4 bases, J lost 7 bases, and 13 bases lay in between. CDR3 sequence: CASSKIQATGYTF. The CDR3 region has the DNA TGTGCCAGTAGTAAGATACAGGCGACTGGCTACACCTTC.

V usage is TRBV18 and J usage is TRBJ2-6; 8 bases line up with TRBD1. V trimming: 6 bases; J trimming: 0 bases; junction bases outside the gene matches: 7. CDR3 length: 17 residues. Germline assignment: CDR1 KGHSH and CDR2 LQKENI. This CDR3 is CASSPNTGGSGANVLTF. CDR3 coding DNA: TGTGCCAGCTCTCCAAACACAGGGGGCTCTGGGGCCAACGTCCTGACTTTC.

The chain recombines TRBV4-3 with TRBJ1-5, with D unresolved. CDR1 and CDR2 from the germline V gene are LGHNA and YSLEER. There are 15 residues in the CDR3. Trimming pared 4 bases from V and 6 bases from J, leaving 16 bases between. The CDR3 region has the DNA TGCGCCAGCAGCCCTCAACTACTCACGGCTCAGCCCCAGCATTTT. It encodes CASSPQLLTAQPQHF.

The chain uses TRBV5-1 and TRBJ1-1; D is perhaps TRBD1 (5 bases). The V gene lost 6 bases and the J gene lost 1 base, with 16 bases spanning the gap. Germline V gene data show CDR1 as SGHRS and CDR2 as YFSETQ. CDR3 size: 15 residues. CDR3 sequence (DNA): TGCGCCAGCAACTTAGGGACTGAACAGAACACTGAAGCTTTCTTT. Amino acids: CASNLGTEQNTEAFF.

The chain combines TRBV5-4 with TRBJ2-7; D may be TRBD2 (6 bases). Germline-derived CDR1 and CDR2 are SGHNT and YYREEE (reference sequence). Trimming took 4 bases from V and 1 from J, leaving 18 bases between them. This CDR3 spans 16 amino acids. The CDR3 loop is CASSRWEAGRSYEQYF. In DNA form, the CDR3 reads TGTGCCAGCAGCCGATGGGAGGCAGGGCGGTCCTACGAGCAGTACTTC.